The 17 T cell receptor beta chains below all came from one sample that was sequenced in a study of PD-L1 blockade in urothelial cancer. The time point denotes: peripheral blood 6 weeks after treatment start. Using immunoSEQ multiplex PCR, the repertoire was profiled, and TCRdb retains in-frame clones only, with some absent. The table records over 100,000 clones, roughly 90% of them present only once. Sequenced here: PBMCs, sampled around atezolizumab (anti-PD-L1) treatment. These receptor sequences come from a man aged 60-69 years with urothelial cancer.

The rearrangement uses TRBV6-5 and TRBJ2-7, with 7 bases that match TRBD1. Looked up from germline, CDR1 is MNHEY and CDR2 is SVGAGI. This CDR3 comprises 13 residues. The CDR3 is CACDRVGRYEQYF. CDR3 sequence (DNA): TGTGCTTGCGACAGGGTAGGACGCTACGAGCAGTACTTC.

The chain uses TRBV6-1 and TRBJ2-7; 7 nucleotides match TRBD2. The CDR3 is 14 amino acids. The junction had 3 bases not matched to a gene; V was cut back by 2 bases and J by 2 bases. Germline V CDR1 and CDR2: MNHNS, SASEGT. CDR3 coding DNA: TGTGCCAGCAGTGAAAGGGAGGGACCCTACGAGCAGTACTTC. This encodes CASSEREGPYEQYF.

The chain joins TRBV7-8 to TRBJ2-2, with TRBD1 matching 7 bases. CDR1 is SGHVS and CDR2 is FQNEAQ in the germline V gene. V gave up 8 bases and J gave up 9 bases; unmatched junction bases: 9. The CDR3 covers 13 residues. In nucleotides, the CDR3 is TGTGCCAGCCGCAAACAGGGGAGCAGGGAGCTGTTTTTT. Translation gives CASRKQGSRELFF. Using reference TRBV7-8 and TRBJ2-2 for the parts outside the CDR3, the full variable domain is GAGVSQSPRYKVAKRGQDVALRCDPISGHVSLFWYQQALGQGPEFLTYFQNEAQLDKSGLPSDRFFAERPEGSVSTLKIQRTQQEDSAVYLCASRKQGSRELFFGEGSRLTVL.

The V call is TRBV5-4, the J call TRBJ2-7, with 7 bases aligning to TRBD2. In germline, CDR1 is SGHNT, CDR2 YYREEE (reference sequence). V was pared by 4 bases and J by 0 bases, with 7 bases of the junction left unmatched. The CDR3 totals 15 residues. CDR3 coding DNA: TGTGCCAGCAGCAAGGTCGCTAGCGGCTCCTACGAGCAGTACTTC. Amino acid sequence: CASSKVASGSYEQYF.

The chain combines TRBV4-1 with TRBJ2-7; TRBD2 matches at 15 bases. Germline V lookup: CDR1 MGHRA, CDR2 YSYEKL. V was clipped by 4 bases and J by 2 bases; unmatched bases: 3. The CDR3 totals 16 residues. In DNA form, the CDR3 reads TGCGCCAGCAGCCGCGGACTAGCGGGAGGGCCCTACGAGCAGTACTTC. Translating gives CASSRGLAGGPYEQYF.

This clone came up once. The chain carries TRBV5-4 and TRBJ2-4, with 9 bases matching TRBD2. The length of the CDR3 is 16 residues. Germline lookup yields CDR1 SGHNT and CDR2 YYREEE (reference sequence). The V segment lost 2 bases and the J segment 4 bases; nucleotides outside the gene matches: 7. The CDR3 sequence is CASSFGLAGEKNIQYF. The CDR3 nucleotides are TGTGCCAGCAGCTTCGGTTTAGCGGGAGAGAAAAACATTCAGTACTTC.

This clone was counted between two and nine times. The V gene is TRBV4-3, the J gene TRBJ1-1, with 7 bases fitting TRBD1. V trimming: 4 bases; J trimming: 5 bases; junction bases outside the gene matches: 7. In germline, CDR1 is LGHNA, CDR2 YSLEER. The CDR3 runs to 14 residues. CDR3 sequence: CASSRDRYVTEAFF. The CDR3 nucleotides read TGCGCCAGCAGCCGGGACAGATATGTGACTGAAGCTTTCTTT.

The chain joins TRBV5-1 to TRBJ2-7, with 8 nucleotides matching TRBD1. The V segment lost 4 bases and the J segment 4 bases; nucleotides outside the gene matches: 4. This CDR3 has 13 residues. Germline V gives CDR1 SGHRS, CDR2 YFSETQ. CDR3 residues: CASSRTGSYEQYF. CDR3 in DNA: TGCGCCAGCAGCAGGACAGGGAGTTACGAGCAGTACTTC.

The chain carries TRBV5-6 and TRBJ2-7, with 7 positions matching TRBD1. The CDR3 sequence is 15 residues long. Germline V gives CDR1 SGHDT, CDR2 YYEEEE. V lost 4 bases to trimming and J lost 1 base; unmatched junction nucleotides: 8. The CDR3 DNA is TGTGCCAGCAGCCATCGGTGGGACAGATCCTACGAGCAGTACTTC. Its translation is CASSHRWDRSYEQYF.

The chain combines TRBV15 with TRBJ1-5; a possible D gene is TRBD1 (5 bases). The germline CDR1 and CDR2 sequences are LNHNV and YYDKDF (reference sequence). V lost 0 bases and J lost 1, with 7 bases in between. This CDR3 spans 15 amino acids. CDR3: CATSRDRQSNQPQHF. The CDR3 coding sequence is TGTGCCACCAGCAGAGATAGACAGAGCAATCAGCCCCAGCATTTT.

This chain uses TRBV5-1 with TRBJ2-7; 8 bases agree with TRBD1. This CDR3 is built from 15 residues. After removal of 3 bases from V and 1 base from J, the junction contained 6 bases not matched to a gene. Germline assignment: CDR1 SGHRS and CDR2 YFSETQ. CDR3 nucleotides: TGCGCCAGCAGCTCCCGACAGGGGTTATCCTACGAGCAGTACTTC. It encodes CASSSRQGLSYEQYF.

The chain carries TRBV6-1 and TRBJ2-7; a possible D gene is TRBD2 (5 bases). Germline CDR1 and CDR2: MNHNS and SASEGT. This CDR3 is built from 14 residues. V lost 0 bases, J lost 5 bases, and 11 bases lay in between. Here the CDR3 reads CASSEARGSDEQYF. Here the CDR3 DNA reads TGTGCCAGCAGTGAAGCGCGAGGGAGCGACGAGCAGTACTTC.

Only one count was recorded for this clone. This rearrangement joins TRBV5-1 to TRBJ2-5; 7 bases agree with TRBD2. The CDR3 length is 14 residues. Germline CDR1 reads SGHRS; CDR2 reads YFSETQ. The junction had 10 bases not matched to a gene; V was cut back by 4 bases and J by 7 bases. The CDR3 protein is CASSNGTTLSTQYF. In nucleotides, the CDR3 is TGCGCCAGCAGCAACGGGACTACCTTATCGACCCAGTACTTC.

For the CDR3, the DNA is TGTGCCAGCAGCTTATCAGTTAACTATGGCTACACCTTC. It yields the protein CASSLSVNYGYTF. V gene TRBV5-6 combines with J gene TRBJ1-2; the D is unclear. Per the germline V gene, CDR1 is SGHDT and CDR2 is YYEEEE. CDR3 size: 13 residues. Trimming pared 2 bases from V and 1 base from J, leaving 6 bases between. The whole variable domain, filled in from reference TRBV5-6 and TRBJ1-2, reads DAGVTQSPTHLIKTRGQQVTLRCSPKSGHDTVSWYQQALGQGPQFIFQYYEEEERQRGNFPDRFSGHQFPNYSSELNVNALLLGDSALYLCASSLSVNYGYTFGSGTRLTVV.

This sequence joins TRBV6-5 and TRBJ2-7; 11 bases agree with TRBD1. V lost 5 bases and J lost 7; bases outside the gene matches: 10. In germline, CDR1 is MNHEY, CDR2 SVGAGI. The CDR3 extends over 15 amino acids. The CDR3 sequence: CASSRGTGGFGEQYF. The CDR3 bases are TGTGCCAGCAGTCGCGGGACAGGGGGGTTTGGGGAGCAGTACTTC.

The V and J genes are TRBV4-2 and TRBJ1-1; D remains ambiguous. The CDR3 is made up of 16 amino acids. CDR1 is LGHNA, CDR2 YNFKEQ, per germline. V was clipped by 0 bases and J by 1 base, with 12 bases between them. CDR3 nucleotide sequence: TGTGCCAGCAGCCAAGATCGCGGGCAGAAGAACACTGAAGCTTTCTTT. It specifies CASSQDRGQKNTEAFF.

The rearrangement joins TRBV11-2 to TRBJ2-1; TRBD2 is a possible D gene (6 bases). This CDR3 spans 15 amino acids. The V end was cut by 0 bases, the J end by 4 bases, with 10 bases between. The V gene's germline CDR1 is SGHAT and CDR2 FQNNGV. The CDR3 loop reads CASSLDSGEYNEQFF. The CDR3 nucleotides are TGTGCCAGCAGCTTAGATTCGGGGGAGTACAATGAGCAGTTCTTC. The full variable domain, in which reference TRBV11-2 and TRBJ2-1 provide the parts outside the CDR3, is EAGVAQSPRYKIIEKRQSVAFWCNPISGHATLYWYQQILGQGPKLLIQFQNNGVVDDSQLPKDRFSAERLKGVDSTLKIQPAKLEDSAVYLCASSLDSGEYNEQFFGPGTRLTVL.